This TCR beta chain was sequenced in a study of Ad26.COV2.S vaccination and SARS-CoV-2 variants. Sequencing was performed with immunoSEQ multiplex PCR; in TCRdb, only in-frame clones are kept and a portion is missing. The sample has 350,000 to 500,000 clones, around 90% seen once. V lost 0 bases, J lost 4 bases, and 6 bases lay in between. The CDR3 sequence is 14 residues long. Germline lookup yields CDR1 LGHNA and CDR2 YSLEER. The treatment was: approximately 18 received Ad26.COV2.S at low or high dose, single or two shots; roughly five received placebo; per-sample allocation not given. Sample collection was performed on day 63 after the first vaccine or placebo injection. It was an adult aged 18-55 years in Boston who was the donor.

Specimen: peripheral blood, collected in a trial of Ad26.COV2.S vaccine versus placebo. The rearrangement links TRBV4-3 to TRBJ2-2, with D unclear. The receptor comes from a person aged 18-65 years who received the Ad26.COV2.S COVID-19 vaccine or a placebo. CDR3 DNA sequence: TGCGCCAGCAGCCAAGATGGCTTCACCGGGGAGCTGTTTTTT. Its translation is CASSQDGFTGELFF.